The entry below describes one T cell receptor (beta chain). This entry comes from a study of blood T cell repertoires in COVID-19. Looking at the study overall: Sites in the United States, Italy and Spain provided acute and convalescent COVID-19 samples. PBMCs, B-cell-depleted T cells, or T cells were the source of the cDNA or gDNA that made up the material.

In the source study's methods: Estimated nucleated cell counts came from reference gene primer amplification. Profiled with immunoSEQ multiplex PCR; TCRdb holds only in-frame clones, not every one. Clone size and V and J calls were adopted from that table, with D and trimming inferred from the DNA. The table records 250,000 to 300,000 clones, around nine tenths of them present only once. CDR3 length equals 16 residues. The germline gives CDR1 KGHDR, CDR2 SFDVKD. Trimming removed 5 bases at V and 0 bases at J, with 13 bases between. Sequencing was performed on peripheral blood. The rearrangement joins TRBV24-1 to TRBJ1-5; a weak D match, TRBD1 (5 bases). The clonotype originates from a man aged 40-49 years with acute or convalescent COVID-19. In DNA, the CDR3 is TGTGCCACCAGTGGCCCGACAGATAATAGCAATCAGCCCCAGCATTTT. Protein sequence: CATSGPTDNSNQPQHF.